This entry describes one T cell receptor beta chain. This entry is derived from a study of blood T cell repertoires in COVID-19. Study-level background: In each case, the material was cDNA or gDNA derived from T cells, B-cell-depleted T cells, or PBMCs.

V was shortened by 4 bases and J by 0 bases, with 7 bases between the two germline ends. This CDR3 is 15 amino acids long. Germline CDR1 and CDR2: SNHLY and FYNNEI. Original handling: The assay estimated nucleated cells by amplifying reference gene primers. Sequencing used immunoSEQ multiplex PCR; TCRdb keeps in-frame clones, though not all of them. For V, J and clone size, that table is used; D and trimming come from the DNA. The sample consists of about 140,000 clones, more than 70% of them appearing once. Sequencing input: peripheral blood. The chain is built from TRBV2 and TRBJ1-6; a weak D match, TRBD1 (5 bases). The receptor comes from a human donor in a cohort sampled during active COVID-19. The CDR3 spells CASSGDSSYNSPLHF. CDR3 DNA: TGTGCCAGCAGTGGAGACAGCTCCTATAATTCACCCCTCCACTTT.